These 3 T cell receptor beta chains were all obtained from the same sample, sequenced in a study of blood T cells in healthy people across ages. Then a second PCR, running roughly 7 to 11 cycles, was carried out with a sample-barcoded 5' primer and a J-beta primer mix. TCRdb reanalysed the 5' RACE reads using MiXCR and keeps one entry per CDR3 protein. The table lists over 500,000 distinct CDR3 sequences, approximately 52% of them singletons, with less than 15% in the top ten. Material: blood. Every receptor here comes from a woman of 80 years or more in good health.

In its sample, this clonotype was seen once. The chain combines TRBV20-1 with TRBJ1-6, with D unclear. Germline CDR1 reads DFQATT; CDR2 reads SNEGSKA (reference sequence). This CDR3 has 14 residues. Trimming cost V 0 bases and J 4 bases, with 7 bases left between them. The DNA for the CDR3 is TGCAGTGCTAGAGATCCCCAGTATAATTCACCCCTCCACTTT. Amino acids: CSARDPQYNSPLHF.

About this clonotype: This clone may be a read error of a much larger clone one base away. The V call is TRBV27, the J call TRBJ2-1, with 10 positions matching TRBD2. Germline V lookup: CDR1 MNHEY, CDR2 SMNVEV (reference sequence). The ends lost 6 bases at V and 9 bases at J; junction bases unmatched: 17. CDR3 length: 17 residues. The CDR3 here is CASSRNSGTSAHSEQFF. The DNA for the CDR3 is TGTGCCAGCAGCCGCAACTCCGGGACTAGCGCCCACAGTGAGCAGTTCTTC.

The V call is TRBV20-1, the J call TRBJ2-7, with D perhaps given as TRBD1 or TRBD2 (6 bases each). The DNA end is more similar to TRBJ2-5, so the J call may be wrong. In germline, CDR1 is DFQATT, CDR2 SNEGSKA (reference sequence). The CDR3 is 13 residues long. The CDR3 reads CSARGGLVETQYF. DNA for the CDR3: TGCAGTGCGCGAGGGGGGCTGGTGGAGACCCAGTACTTC.